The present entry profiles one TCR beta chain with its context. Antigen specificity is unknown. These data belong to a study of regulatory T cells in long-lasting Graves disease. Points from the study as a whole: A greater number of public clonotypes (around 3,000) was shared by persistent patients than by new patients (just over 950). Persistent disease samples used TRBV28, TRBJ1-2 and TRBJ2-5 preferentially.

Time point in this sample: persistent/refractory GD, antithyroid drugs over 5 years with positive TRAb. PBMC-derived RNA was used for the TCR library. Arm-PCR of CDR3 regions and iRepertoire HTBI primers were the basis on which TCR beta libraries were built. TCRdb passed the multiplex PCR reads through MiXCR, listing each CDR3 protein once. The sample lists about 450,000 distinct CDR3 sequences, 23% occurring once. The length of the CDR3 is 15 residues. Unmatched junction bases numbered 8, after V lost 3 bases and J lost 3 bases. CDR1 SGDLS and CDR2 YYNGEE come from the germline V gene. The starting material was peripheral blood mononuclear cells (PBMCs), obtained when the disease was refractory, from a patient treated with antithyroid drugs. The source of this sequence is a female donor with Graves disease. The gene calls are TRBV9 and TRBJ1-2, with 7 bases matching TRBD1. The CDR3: CASSAFGTEDYGYTF. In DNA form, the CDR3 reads TGTGCCAGCAGCGCTTTCGGGACAGAAGACTATGGCTACACCTTC.